The present TCR beta chain was sequenced within a study of molecular identifiers for immune sequencing clone quantification. Sorted cell numbers of roughly 20,000 to 1,100,000, with 10%, 30% or 50% RNA, served as input for naive CD8 libraries. Researchers sorted naive CD8 T cells as cells that were CD8+CD4-CCR7+CD45RA+. MiXCR, applied by TCRdb to the PCR reads, yields one record per CDR3 protein. The sample lists about 640,000 distinct CDR3 sequences, about 20% seen once, with 0.75% to 0.95% in the top ten. This clonotype was picked up many times. CDR1 and CDR2 from the germline V gene are SGHTA and FQGNSA. The CDR3 is made up of 13 amino acids. Trimming removed 4 bases at V and 7 bases at J, with 13 bases between.

This chain links TRBV7-2 with TRBJ1-1; no clear D. The sequence was obtained from a human donor in good health. Some libraries in this study had Jurkat cell RNA spiked in. The sequenced material came from naive CD8+ T cells from blood, with Jurkat cell RNA spiked in. Sample subset: FACS-sorted CD8+CD4-CCR7+CD45RA+ naive T cells. CDR3 sequence reads: CASSYWENFEAFF. The CDR3 DNA reads as TGTGCCAGCAGCTACTGGGAGAACTTTGAAGCTTTCTTT.